The 11 T cell receptor beta chains below come from one sample, sequenced in a study of metastatic and nonmetastatic thyroid tumors. TCRdb re-analyzed the PCR reads using MiXCR. The table lists around 20,000 clones, less than 30% of them singletons, with 25% in the top ten. Patients were all untreated before their thyroid surgery. Sequencing was performed on tumor tissue. The receptors come from a male donor with papillary thyroid cancer or a benign thyroid nodule (not recorded which). Some clones in this sample may be carry-over from other donors' samples.

This clone was observed a few times. The genes are TRBV20-1 and TRBJ2-7; D ambiguous. Trimming stripped 2 bases from V and 6 bases from J, with 2 bases between. Germline CDR1 DFQATT, CDR2 SNEGSKA (reference sequence). This CDR3 is 9 amino acids long. The CDR3 protein is CSARREQYF. DNA for the CDR3: TGCAGTGCTAGACGCGAGCAGTACTTC.

By share, this clone ranks as medium-sized (0.01 to 0.1%). This rearrangement joins TRBV5-1 to TRBJ1-2, with D unclear. The length of the CDR3 is 12 residues. CDR1 and CDR2 (germline): SGHRS, YFSETQ. V dropped 0 bases and J dropped 8 bases, with 8 bases sitting between them. The CDR3 nucleotides are TGCGCCAGCAGCTTGGATGGAAAGGGCTACACCTTC. It yields the protein CASSLDGKGYTF.

This clone was recorded many times. The chain joins TRBV3-1 to TRBJ2-1; possibly TRBD2 for D (6 bases). CDR1 is LGHDT and CDR2 is YNNKEL in the germline V gene (reference sequence). CDR3 length: 14 amino acids. Trimming shortened V by 4 bases and J by 4 bases, and 11 bases separated the two germline ends. CDR3 coding DNA: TGTGCCAGCAGCCGTTGGGACTCTTACAATGAGCAGTTCTTC. It codes for CASSRWDSYNEQFF.

This sequence joins TRBV6-1 and TRBJ1-5, with D possibly being TRBD1 (6 bases). The CDR3 has 13 residues. Germline lookup yields CDR1 MNHNS and CDR2 SASEGT. The V end lost 5 bases, the J end lost 4 bases, and 9 bases lay between the germline ends. The CDR3 protein is CASSQGGNQPQHF. The CDR3 DNA sequence: TGTGCCAGCAGTCAAGGGGGTAATCAGCCCCAGCATTTT.

This clone was seen ten or more times. V usage is TRBV20-1 and J usage is TRBJ2-3, with 11 bases identical to TRBD2. Germline values: CDR1 DFQATT, CDR2 SNEGSKA (reference sequence). The trim removed 0 bases at V and 4 bases at J, leaving 15 bases unmatched. CDR3 length equals 19 residues. The CDR3 reads CSAREEPSGRTGWADTQYF. The CDR3 DNA sequence: TGCAGTGCTAGAGAAGAACCTAGCGGGAGGACGGGGTGGGCAGATACGCAGTATTTT.

The table lists this clone with many counts. The gene calls are TRBV11-2 and TRBJ1-5; possibly TRBD1 for D (5 bases). V was cut by 2 bases and J by 6 bases, with 20 bases left in between. CDR1 and CDR2 (germline): SGHAT, FQNNGV. CDR3 size: 17 residues. The DNA of the CDR3 is TGTGCCAGCAGCTTATTTGCAGGGTCTAGGGTTGGTCAGCCCCAGCATTTT. Protein: CASSLFAGSRVGQPQHF.

This clone was found many times. V gene TRBV19 combines with J gene TRBJ2-5; TRBD1 is a possible D gene (6 bases). This CDR3 has 14 amino acids. V was cut by 2 bases and J by 4 bases, with 11 bases left in between. Germline assignment: CDR1 LNHDA and CDR2 SQIVND (reference sequence). The CDR3 protein is CASSIKVGAETQYF. For the CDR3, the DNA is TGTGCCAGTAGTATAAAGGTGGGGGCAGAGACCCAGTACTTC. The complete variable domain, with remaining parts taken from reference TRBV19 and TRBJ2-5, reads DGGITQSPKYLFRKEGQNVTLSCEQNLNHDAMYWYRQDPGQGLRLIYYSQIVNDFQKGDIAEGYSVSREKKESFPLTVTSAQKNPTAFYLCASSIKVGAETQYFGPGTRLLVL.

The chain carries TRBV11-2 and TRBJ1-2; D possibly corresponds to TRBD1 (6 bases). The germline CDR1 and CDR2 sequences are SGHAT and FQNNGV. The CDR3 is 15 amino acids. V lost 1 base to trimming and J lost 4 bases, with 13 bases between them. Here the CDR3 reads CASSLAPRGLYGYTF. CDR3 nucleotide sequence: TGTGCCAGCAGCTTAGCCCCTCGGGGGCTCTATGGCTACACCTTC.

This clone was seen ten or more times. CDR3: CASRQGWGDNSPLHF. CDR3 nucleotides: TGTGCCAGCAGACAGGGGTGGGGCGATAATTCACCCCTCCACTTT. This sequence joins TRBV9 and TRBJ1-6, with 7 bases that match TRBD1. The junction had 7 bases not matched to a gene; V was cut back by 5 bases and J by 5 bases. This CDR3 is 15 amino acids long. CDR1 is SGDLS, CDR2 YYNGEE, per germline.

This clone is deemed medium-sized. The chain recombines TRBV6-5 with TRBJ1-5; D is unclear. Germline CDR1 MNHEY, CDR2 SVGAGI. V dropped 2 bases and J dropped 5 bases, with 10 bases sitting between them. CDR3 length equals 14 residues. CDR3 amino acids: CASSYRSDYQPQHF. DNA for the CDR3: TGTGCCAGCAGTTACCGCTCTGATTATCAGCCCCAGCATTTT.

The sample holds a few counts of this clone. The rearrangement uses TRBV28 and TRBJ2-7; 8 bases are a match to TRBD1. Losses at the gene ends were 1 base for V and 3 bases for J; bases not matched to a gene: 11. Germline V CDR1 and CDR2: MDHEN, SYDVKM. There are 17 residues in the CDR3. CDR3 region: CASSLLNLSGGIYEQYF. As DNA, the CDR3 is TGTGCCAGCAGTTTATTAAACCTCTCAGGGGGCATCTACGAGCAGTACTTC.